This T cell receptor beta chain was recorded in a study of technical replicates of blood from a few donors. CDR1 and CDR2 from the germline V gene are MNHNS and SASEGT. The CDR3 is made up of 17 amino acids. The V and J ends lost 2 bases and 2 bases, in that order; junction bases with no gene match: 9. Clones were read by immunoSEQ multiplex PCR, and TCRdb kept only the in-frame ones, dropping some. This sample has some 70,000 clones, with more than 85% found just once. Material for sequencing was PBMCs. This chain uses TRBV6-1 with TRBJ2-7; 10 positions agree with TRBD2. This clonotype was sampled from a human donor in good health. Some clones in this sample may be carry-over from other donors' samples. CDR3 sequence (DNA): TGTGCCAGCAGTGAAAGGGTAGCGGGAGGAAGCCCCTACGAGCAGTACTTC. This gives the protein CASSERVAGGSPYEQYF.